This entry lists 22 T cell receptor beta chains sequenced from one sample in a study of blood T cell repertoires in COVID-19. Produced via immunoSEQ multiplex PCR; TCRdb's table is partial and in-frame only. The repertoire includes 200,000 or so clones, roughly 80% of them detected once, and approximately 5.4% sits in the top ten. The sample comprised peripheral blood. All receptors derive from a woman aged 30 to 39 with acute or convalescent COVID-19.

The rearrangement links TRBV13 to TRBJ1-1; tentatively, D is TRBD1 (6 bases). The CDR3 sequence is 13 residues long. Germline V CDR1 and CDR2: PRHDT, FYEKMQ (reference sequence). V shed 5 bases and J shed 5 bases, with 12 bases lying between them. CDR3 DNA: TGTGCCAGCAGCCCCCGGGGGGCAACTGAAGCTTTCTTT. Translation: CASSPRGATEAFF.

Written as DNA, the CDR3 is TGTGCCAGTACCCCGGTGTATGGCTACACCTTC. Residues: CASTPVYGYTF. This chain links TRBV19 with TRBJ1-2; D is ambiguous. Trimming removed 7 bases at V and 5 bases at J, with 8 bases between. The CDR3 loop spans 11 amino acids. Germline CDR1 and CDR2: LNHDA and SQIVND (reference sequence).

The rearrangement links TRBV5-4 to TRBJ2-7; TRBD1 matches at 8 bases. With 3 bases clipped from V and 3 bases from J, the junction kept 5 bases outside the gene matches. Germline V lookup: CDR1 SGHNT, CDR2 YYREEE (reference sequence). The CDR3 contains 14 residues. The DNA for the CDR3 is TGTGCCAGCAGCTGGCAGGGGGCGGTCTACGAGCAGTACTTC. Amino acid sequence: CASSWQGAVYEQYF. The variable domain in full, completed from reference TRBV5-4 and TRBJ2-7, reads ETGVTQSPTHLIKTRGQQVTLRCSSQSGHNTVSWYQQALGQGPQFIFQYYREEENGRGNFPPRFSGLQFPNYSSELNVNALELDDSALYLCASSWQGAVYEQYFGPGTRLTVT.

The gene calls are TRBV6-4 and TRBJ2-6; D unclear. The germline V gene encodes CDR1 MRHNA and CDR2 SNTAGT. CDR3 length equals 15 residues. Trimming removed 3 bases from V and 0 bases from J, with 6 bases in between. The CDR3, as DNA: TGTGCCAGCAGTGATACAAACTCTGGGGCCAACGTCCTGACTTTC. As protein: CASSDTNSGANVLTF.

This clone appeared a single time. The chain couples TRBV29-1 to TRBJ2-1; D possibly corresponds to TRBD2 (5 bases). Germline V lookup: CDR1 SQVTM, CDR2 ANQGSEA. The CDR3 is 11 residues long. The V gene lost 7 bases and the J gene lost 3 bases, with 7 bases spanning the gap. The CDR3 spells CSAGGYNEQFF. Written as DNA, the CDR3 is TGCAGCGCCGGAGGCTACAATGAGCAGTTCTTC.

The chain carries TRBV7-2 and TRBJ2-7, with 10 bases identical to TRBD2. The CDR3 consists of 15 residues. CDR1 SGHTA and CDR2 FQGNSA come from the germline V gene. With 5 bases clipped from V and 0 bases from J, the junction kept 4 bases outside the gene matches. CDR3 sequence reads: CASSPLAGSSYEQYF. Written as DNA, the CDR3 is TGTGCCAGCAGCCCACTAGCGGGGAGCTCCTACGAGCAGTACTTC. The full variable domain, in which reference TRBV7-2 and TRBJ2-7 provide the parts outside the CDR3, is GAGVSQSPSNKVTEKGKDVELRCDPISGHTALYWYRQSLGQGLEFLIYFQGNSAPDKSGLPSDRFSAERTGGSVSTLTIQRTQQEDSAVYLCASSPLAGSSYEQYFGPGTRLTVT.

The chain links TRBV30 to TRBJ1-2; 10 bases map to TRBD1. CDR1 is GTSNPN and CDR2 is SVGIG in the germline V gene (reference sequence). The CDR3 length is 13 residues. V shed 7 bases, J shed 6 bases, and the junction held 8 bases outside the gene matches. CDR3: CALLGDRGNGYTF. In DNA form, the CDR3 reads TGTGCCTTGTTGGGGGACAGGGGAAATGGCTACACCTTC.

The chain is built from TRBV6-5 and TRBJ1-1; 9 nucleotides align to TRBD1. This CDR3 contains 15 residues. V lost 5 bases and J lost 5; bases outside the gene matches: 9. Germline CDR1 and CDR2: MNHEY and SVGAGI. The CDR3 sequence is CASSPPTGGGTEAFF. In DNA form, the CDR3 reads TGTGCCAGCAGTCCCCCGACAGGGGGAGGAACTGAAGCTTTCTTT.

This chain links TRBV7-2 with TRBJ2-7; 7 bases align to TRBD1. After removal of 1 base from V and 0 bases from J, the junction contained 9 bases not matched to a gene. Germline V gene data show CDR1 as SGHTA and CDR2 as FQGNSA. This CDR3 has 17 residues. CDR3 nucleotide sequence: TGTGCCAGCAGCTTAGTGGGGACAGCCTATTCCTCCTACGAGCAGTACTTC. The encoded protein is CASSLVGTAYSSYEQYF.

The V and J genes are TRBV5-1 and TRBJ2-7; 7 nucleotides line up with TRBD1. The CDR3 consists of 17 residues. The ends lost 3 bases at V and 2 bases at J; junction bases unmatched: 14. From germline, CDR1 is SGHRS and CDR2 YFSETQ. The CDR3 sequence: CASSSPRQGKPPYEQYF. The CDR3 DNA reads TGCGCCAGCAGCTCGCCGAGACAGGGAAAGCCTCCCTACGAGCAGTACTTC. The variable domain in full, with the rest retrieved from reference TRBV5-1 and TRBJ2-7, is KAGVTQTPRYLIKTRGQQVTLSCSPISGHRSVSWYQQTPGQGLQFLFEYFSETQRNKGNFPGRFSGRQFSNSRSEMNVSTLELGDSALYLCASSSPRQGKPPYEQYFGPGTRLTVT.

CDR3 nucleotides: TGTGCCAGTAGTATGCGGGGACAGGCATACACAGATACGCAGTATTTT. Amino acid sequence: CASSMRGQAYTDTQYF. The chain combines TRBV19 with TRBJ2-3, with 8 positions matching TRBD1. The germline CDR1 and CDR2 sequences are LNHDA and SQIVND (reference sequence). The CDR3 contains 16 residues. The J segment lost 2 bases and the V segment lost 3 bases, leaving 7 bases of the junction unmatched.

The chain is built from TRBV5-1 and TRBJ1-1, with a tentative D call TRBD1 (5 bases). Germline CDR1 SGHRS, CDR2 YFSETQ. V shed 0 bases and J shed 4 bases, with 13 bases lying between them. The CDR3 spans 15 residues. Here the CDR3 reads CASSLGGQGGTEAFF. CDR3 coding DNA: TGCGCCAGCAGCTTGGGAGGTCAGGGAGGCACTGAAGCTTTCTTT.

For this clone: One junction end does not reproduce the germline sequence, and a read error may be involved. This chain uses TRBV6-6 with TRBJ2-7, with 7 bases matching TRBD1. The CDR3 loop spans 11 amino acids. The V gene's germline CDR1 is MNHNY and CDR2 SVGAGI (reference sequence). CDR3 residues: CASSYLGQNFF. The CDR3 coding sequence is TGTGCCAGCAGTTACTTGGGACAGAATTTTTTC.

V gene TRBV28 combines with J gene TRBJ2-3; D gene ambiguous. The V and J ends lost 3 bases and 6 bases respectively, with 7 bases between them. From germline, CDR1 is MDHEN and CDR2 SYDVKM. The CDR3 is 12 residues long. The CDR3 sequence: CASSFRGDTQYF. The CDR3 nucleotides read TGTGCCAGCAGTTTTCGAGGCGATACGCAGTATTTT. Together with reference TRBV28 and TRBJ2-3, the CDR3 gives the full variable domain: DVKVTQSSRYLVKRTGEKVFLECVQDMDHENMFWYRQDPGLGLRLIYFSYDVKMKEKGDIPEGYSVSREKKERFSLILESASTNQTSMYLCASSFRGDTQYFGPGTRLTVL.

There are a few counts of this clone. The CDR3 region has the DNA TGTGCCAGCAGCGGGTTGCGACAGGCCGGCTACGAGCAGTACTTC. Translated: CASSGLRQAGYEQYF. The chain employs TRBV7-9 and TRBJ2-7; tentative D call: TRBD1 (6 bases). V was shortened by 5 bases and J by 3 bases, with 17 bases between the two germline ends. This CDR3 comprises 15 residues. CDR1 is SEHNR and CDR2 is FQNEAQ in the germline V gene (reference sequence).

This sequence joins TRBV19 and TRBJ1-3; no clear D gene. The CDR3 runs to 16 residues. Germline V lookup: CDR1 LNHDA, CDR2 SQIVND (reference sequence). Trimming removed 5 bases at V and 0 bases at J, with 14 bases between. CDR3 residues: CASSLSGLASGNTIYF. Here the CDR3 DNA reads TGTGCCAGTAGTTTGTCTGGCCTGGCCTCTGGAAACACCATATATTTT.

This clone is labeled as medium-sized. J is TRBJ1-2 and V is TRBV2, with unresolved D. Germline assignment: CDR1 SNHLY and CDR2 FYNNEI. Trimming left V 8 bases short and J 8 bases short, with 3 bases between. This CDR3 contains 8 residues. CDR3 DNA: TGTGCCAGCGAGGGCTACACCTTC. Amino acid sequence: CASEGYTF.

The rearrangement uses TRBV9 and TRBJ2-5, with D maybe TRBD1 (6 bases). Trimming removed 3 bases from V and 5 bases from J, with 11 bases in between. This CDR3 comprises 13 residues. Germline CDR1 SGDLS, CDR2 YYNGEE. CDR3 coding DNA: TGTGCCAGCAGCGCACAGGGTTTCGAGACCCAGTACTTC. Its protein is CASSAQGFETQYF.

V usage is TRBV7-2 and J usage is TRBJ2-7; 7 bases agree with TRBD2. The CDR3 contains 14 residues. V lost 4 bases to trimming and J lost 5 bases; unmatched junction nucleotides: 8. Germline CDR1 and CDR2: SGHTA and FQGNSA. CDR3 amino acids: CASSSREGRHEQYF. The DNA of the CDR3 is TGTGCCAGCAGCTCCAGGGAGGGACGTCACGAGCAGTACTTC.

The rearrangement uses TRBV7-8 and TRBJ1-2, with D possibly TRBD1 on 6 matching bases. The V end was cut by 2 bases, the J end by 4 bases, with 11 bases between. The germline V gene has CDR1 SGHVS and CDR2 FQNEAQ. The CDR3 covers 14 residues. Here the CDR3 reads CASSLKTGSYGYTF. DNA for the CDR3: TGTGCCAGCAGCTTAAAAACAGGGAGCTATGGCTACACCTTC. Supplemented by reference TRBV7-8 and TRBJ1-2, the full variable domain reads GAGVSQSPRYKVAKRGQDVALRCDPISGHVSLFWYQQALGQGPEFLTYFQNEAQLDKSGLPSDRFFAERPEGSVSTLKIQRTQQEDSAVYLCASSLKTGSYGYTFGSGTRLTVV.

V gene TRBV7-2 combines with J gene TRBJ1-2; no clear D. Germline CDR1 reads SGHTA; CDR2 reads FQGNSA. This CDR3 comprises 13 residues. The germline V and J ends were trimmed by 5 bases and 7 bases, with 14 bases remaining between them. The DNA for the CDR3 is TGTGCCAGCAGCGACCCCTCCTCGGGTGGCTACACCTTC. Translated: CASSDPSSGGYTF.

The chain couples TRBV24-1 to TRBJ1-4; D is uncertain. In germline, CDR1 is KGHDR, CDR2 SFDVKD. Deletions cut 3 bases from V and 8 bases from J, with 18 bases between. CDR3 length: 16 amino acids. CDR3 coding DNA: TGTGCCACCAGTGATGGCCGTGGTTCGGGAAACGAAAAACTGTTTTTT. As protein: CATSDGRGSGNEKLFF.